Listed below are T cell receptor beta chains from one sample, sequenced in a study of cytomegalovirus exposure and HLA in healthy donors. Measured with immunoSEQ multiplex PCR; TCRdb has only the in-frame clones, and not every one. The sample records some 160,000 clones, 88% being singletons. The sample consisted of PBMCs. Receptors were obtained from a man younger than 35 in good health and CMV-seronegative. CDR3s include the opening cysteine and the closing phenylalanine or tryptophan. The D gene is left open where the match is weak. Some rows have no size entry. The others give once, few or many, or a class for an expanded clone.

TRBJ2-3 once TRBV7-9 TRBD1 TGTGCCAGCAGCTTAAGTCGACAGGGGCAGGATACGCAGTATTTT CASSLSRQGQDTQYF
TRBJ2-2 . TRBV5-1 . TGCGCCAGCAGCTTGGCGACAGATTTCCCCGGGGAGCTGTTTTTT CASSLATDFPGELFF
TRBJ2-3 few TRBV19 . TGTGCCAGTACCGGGACAGATACGCAGTATTTT CASTGTDTQYF
TRBJ1-1 . TRBV18 . TGTGCCAGCTCCTCGGCCCAGGAGGGCACTGAAGCTTTCTTT CASSSAQEGTEAFF
TRBJ2-7 . TRBV10-3 . TGTGCCATCAGTGATGGTAAGAGCTCCTACGAGCAGTACTTC CAISDGKSSYEQYF
TRBJ1-1 . TRBV5-5 . TGTGCCAGCAGCTTCGCCCCGCAGGCCCAGAAGGAAGCTTTCTTT CASSFAPQAQKEAFF
TRBJ1-5 . TRBV29-1 TRBD1 TGCAGCGTGGGGGGACAGGGGGCGAATCAGCCCCAGCATTTT CSVGGQGANQPQHF
TRBJ2-7 . TRBV15 . TGTGCCACCAGCAGAGACCCGGTGAGGGTTCTGCGCGAGCAGTACTTC CATSRDPVRVLREQYF
TRBJ1-2 few TRBV6-1 . TGTGCCAGCACCGGACAGAGTAACTATGGCTACACCTTC CASTGQSNYGYTF
TRBJ2-7 . TRBV5-6 . TGTGCCAGCAGCTCCCTACTCGAAACCCCAGGGTACGAGCAGTACTTC CASSSLLETPGYEQYF
TRBJ2-3 . TRBV4-1 TRBD1 TGCGCCAGCAGCCACCAGACAGGGAGCGCAGATACGCAGTATTTT CASSHQTGSADTQYF
TRBJ2-3 . TRBV5-4 TRBD2 TGTGCCAGCAGGCCCGAGACTAGCAGGGAAATTACGCAGTATTTT CASRPETSREITQYF
TRBJ2-7 . TRBV7-9 . TGTGCCAGCAGCTCCAACTACGAGCAGTACTTC CASSSNYEQYF
TRBJ2-1 . TRBV5-6 TRBD2 TGTGCCAGCAGCTGGGTCGGTAGCGGGACAAACAATGAGCAGTTCTTC CASSWVGSGTNNEQFF
TRBJ2-5 . TRBV5-5 . TGTGCCAGCAGCCTAGGATTAGTAGAAGAGACCCAGTACTTC CASSLGLVEETQYF
TRBJ1-5 . TRBV29-1 TRBD1 TGCAGCGCTGGGACAGGGAATCAGCCCCAGCATTTT CSAGTGNQPQHF
TRBJ1-1 . TRBV9 . TGTGCCAGCAGCGTAGCAGGCTCGAACACTGAAGCTTTCTTT CASSVAGSNTEAFF